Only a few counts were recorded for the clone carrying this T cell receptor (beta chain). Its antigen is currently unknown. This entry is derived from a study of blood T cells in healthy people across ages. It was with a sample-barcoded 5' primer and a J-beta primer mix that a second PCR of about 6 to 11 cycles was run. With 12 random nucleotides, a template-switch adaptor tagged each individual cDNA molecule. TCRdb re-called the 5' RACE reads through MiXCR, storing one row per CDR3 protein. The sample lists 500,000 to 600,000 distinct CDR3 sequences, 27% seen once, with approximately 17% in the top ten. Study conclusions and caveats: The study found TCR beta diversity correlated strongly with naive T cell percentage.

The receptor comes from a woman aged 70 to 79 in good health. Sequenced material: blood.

DNA for the CDR3: TGTGCCAGCTCATCACAGGGGGCGGTACAAGAGACCCAGTACTTC. Amino acids: CASSSQGAVQETQYF. The V and J genes are TRBV18 and TRBJ2-5; 9 bases are shared with TRBD1. Germline lookup yields CDR1 KGHSH and CDR2 LQKENI. V shed 5 bases and J 2 bases; nucleotides not matched to a gene: 6. CDR3 size: 15 residues.